One sample yielded the 8 T cell receptor beta chains listed below, sequenced in a study of blood T cell repertoires in COVID-19. TCRdb's copy holds only in-frame clones and misses some; the assay was immunoSEQ multiplex PCR. The data show a few hundred thousand clones, with roughly 80% seen just once and approximately 5% held by the top ten. Sequences were obtained from PBMCs or T cells enriched from blood (not recorded which). The receptors were sampled from a middle-aged man who had been exposed to COVID-19.

The chain carries TRBV12-3 or TRBV12-4 and TRBJ2-1; D is possibly TRBD2 (5 bases). The CDR3 totals 11 residues. V was clipped by 6 bases and J by 13 bases, with 13 bases between them. The CDR3 sequence: CASSPQREQFF. The CDR3 coding sequence is TGTGCCAGCAGCCCTCAACGGGAACAGTTCTTC.

The chain links TRBV30 to TRBJ2-5; no clear D. V dropped 1 base and J dropped 7 bases, with 16 bases sitting between them. The CDR3 spans 14 residues. The germline gives CDR1 GTSNPN, CDR2 SVGIG (reference sequence). The CDR3, as DNA: TGTGCCTGGAGTGCCTCACAGACCCAGTGGACCCAGTACTTC. This sequence encodes CAWSASQTQWTQYF.

The gene calls are TRBV30 and TRBJ1-4; D gene uncertain. The CDR3 is 13 residues long. V was cut by 0 bases and J by 7 bases, with 9 bases left in between. CDR1 and CDR2 from the germline V gene are GTSNPN and SVGIG (reference sequence). The CDR3 DNA reads TGTGCCTGGAGTGTTTTATTCGGTGAAAAACTGTTTTTT. Protein product: CAWSVLFGEKLFF.

The chain couples TRBV2 to TRBJ2-5; D gene ambiguous. Trimming pared 6 bases from V and 2 bases from J, leaving 4 bases between. The CDR3 sequence is 11 residues long. Germline loops: CDR1 SNHLY, CDR2 FYNNEI. CDR3 in DNA: TGTGCCAGCAGACAGCAAGAGACCCAGTACTTC. Translating it yields CASRQQETQYF.

CDR3 amino acids: CASRGNKTSGRPEVQETQYF. CDR3 DNA sequence: TGTGCCAGCAGAGGAAATAAGACTAGCGGACGACCCGAGGTGCAAGAGACCCAGTACTTC. This chain connects TRBV9 to TRBJ2-5; 9 positions match TRBD2. The CDR3 is 20 residues long. CDR1 SGDLS and CDR2 YYNGEE come from the germline V gene. The junction had 22 bases not matched to a gene; V was cut back by 5 bases and J by 2 bases.

V is TRBV2 and J is TRBJ2-5; the D gene is possibly TRBD2 (6 bases). V was pared by 10 bases and J by 2 bases, with 14 bases between. The CDR3 has 13 residues. Germline values: CDR1 SNHLY, CDR2 FYNNEI. The CDR3 DNA is TGTGCCACCGAAGGGGACTCGCAAGAGACCCAGTACTTC. It codes for CATEGDSQETQYF.

The chain recombines TRBV19 with TRBJ1-1, with unresolved D. This CDR3 has 14 residues. Trimming took 5 bases from V and 1 from J, leaving 11 bases between them. Germline V lookup: CDR1 LNHDA, CDR2 SQIVND (reference sequence). CDR3 amino acids: CASSLGSGNTEAFF. The CDR3 nucleotides are TGTGCCAGTAGTTTGGGTTCGGGGAACACTGAAGCTTTCTTT.

The rearrangement uses TRBV7-9 and TRBJ2-5; D uncertain. V was clipped by 4 bases and J by 5 bases, with 8 bases between them. The CDR3 length is 12 residues. The germline V gene has CDR1 SEHNR and CDR2 FQNEAQ (reference sequence). The CDR3, as DNA: TGTGCCAGCAGCTCGTATGTCGAGACCCAGTACTTC. Its protein product is CASSSYVETQYF.